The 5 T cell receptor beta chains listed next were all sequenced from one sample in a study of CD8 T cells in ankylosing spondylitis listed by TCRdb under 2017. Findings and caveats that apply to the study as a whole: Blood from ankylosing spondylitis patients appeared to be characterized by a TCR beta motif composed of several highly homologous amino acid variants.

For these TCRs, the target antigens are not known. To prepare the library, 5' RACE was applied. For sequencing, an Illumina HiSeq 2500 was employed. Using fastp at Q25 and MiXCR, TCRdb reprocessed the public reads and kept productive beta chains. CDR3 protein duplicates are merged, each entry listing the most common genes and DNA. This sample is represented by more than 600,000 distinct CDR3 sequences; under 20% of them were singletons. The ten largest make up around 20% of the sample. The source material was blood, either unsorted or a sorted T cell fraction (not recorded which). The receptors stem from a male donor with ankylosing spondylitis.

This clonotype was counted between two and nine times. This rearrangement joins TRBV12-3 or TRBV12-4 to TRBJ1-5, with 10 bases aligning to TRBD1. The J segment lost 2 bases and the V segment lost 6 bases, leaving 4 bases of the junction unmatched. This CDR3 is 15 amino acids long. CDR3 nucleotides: TGTGCCAGCAGGACCGGACAGGGGGGCAATCAGCCCCAGCATTTT. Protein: CASRTGQGGNQPQHF.

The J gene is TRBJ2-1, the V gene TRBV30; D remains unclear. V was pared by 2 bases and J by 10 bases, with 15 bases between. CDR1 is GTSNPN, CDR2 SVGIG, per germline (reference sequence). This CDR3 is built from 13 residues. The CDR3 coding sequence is TGTGCCTGGAGTCCCGGTGGGTACCTAGAGCAGTTCTTC. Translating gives CAWSPGGYLEQFF.

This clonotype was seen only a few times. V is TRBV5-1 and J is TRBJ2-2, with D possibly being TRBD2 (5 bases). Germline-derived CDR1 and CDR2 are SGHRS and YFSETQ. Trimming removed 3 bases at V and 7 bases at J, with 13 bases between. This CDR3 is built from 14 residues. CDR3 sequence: CASSWGADGGELFF. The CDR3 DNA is TGCGCCAGCAGCTGGGGAGCGGACGGCGGGGAGCTGTTTTTT.

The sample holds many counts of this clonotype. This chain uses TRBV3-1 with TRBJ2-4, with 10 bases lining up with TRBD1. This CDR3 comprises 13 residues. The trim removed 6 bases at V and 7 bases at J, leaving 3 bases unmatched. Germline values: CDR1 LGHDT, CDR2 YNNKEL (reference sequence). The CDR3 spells CASRATGGNIQYF. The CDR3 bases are TGTGCCAGCAGGGCGACAGGGGGCAACATTCAGTACTTC.

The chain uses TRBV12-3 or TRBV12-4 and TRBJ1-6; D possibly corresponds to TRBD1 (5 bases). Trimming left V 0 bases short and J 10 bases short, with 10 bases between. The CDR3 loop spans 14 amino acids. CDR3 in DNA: TGTGCCAGCAGTTTAGCCGGGGGTGGGTCACCCCTCCACTTT. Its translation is CASSLAGGGSPLHF.